A single sample gave rise to the 20 T cell receptor beta chains below, sequenced in a study of CD8 T cells in ankylosing spondylitis. A single record per CDR3 protein comes from TCRdb applying MiXCR to the 5' RACE reads. The sample lists 700,000 to 850,000 distinct CDR3 sequences; about 10% were seen once. Notes on the study in general: Made up of eight highly homologous variants, a TCR beta motif appeared characteristic of ankylosing spondylitis blood.

These receptors lack a known antigen. The source material was blood, either unsorted or a sorted T cell fraction (not recorded which). Receptor source: a male donor with ankylosing spondylitis.

The genes are TRBV7-9 and TRBJ2-1, with D unresolved. This CDR3 has 11 amino acids. Between the trimmed V and J ends, which lost 5 bases and 12 bases, there was a span of 11 bases. Looked up from germline, CDR1 is SEHNR and CDR2 is FQNEAQ (reference sequence). The CDR3 DNA reads TGTGCCAGCAGCGGCGCCGTCGGGCAGTTCTTC. This translates into CASSGAVGQFF.

This clonotype was picked up many times. This chain links TRBV5-6 with TRBJ2-1; a weak D match, TRBD1 (5 bases). This CDR3 has 14 amino acids. Trimming left V 3 bases short and J 10 bases short, with 17 bases between. Germline loops: CDR1 SGHDT, CDR2 YYEEEE. The chain's CDR3 is CASSSVPQGREQFF. In DNA form, the CDR3 reads TGTGCCAGCAGCTCGGTCCCCCAGGGTCGGGAGCAGTTCTTC.

This clonotype appeared a few times. This chain connects TRBV6-6 to TRBJ1-2; 7 bases fit TRBD1. The V gene's germline CDR1 is MNHNY and CDR2 SVGAGI (reference sequence). The CDR3 runs to 13 residues. Losses at the gene ends were 0 bases for V and 7 bases for J; bases not matched to a gene: 2. CDR3 residues: CASSYSAGGGYTF. Written as DNA, the CDR3 is TGTGCCAGCAGTTACTCGGCAGGGGGTGGCTACACCTTC.

The gene calls are TRBV3-1 and TRBJ2-7, with no clear D. The V gene's germline CDR1 is LGHDT and CDR2 YNNKEL (reference sequence). The CDR3 length is 14 residues. V was pared by 0 bases and J by 2 bases, with 8 bases between. CDR3 in DNA: TGTGCCAGCAGCCAAGAGCTTCGGGCCTACGAGCAGTACTTC. Its translation is CASSQELRAYEQYF.

The J gene is TRBJ1-1, the V gene TRBV6-2 or TRBV6-3; 7 bases agree with TRBD1. Germline CDR1 is MNHEY and CDR2 is SVGEGT. The CDR3 contains 13 residues. Trimming at V came to 7 bases and at J to 11 bases, leaving 13 bases not matched to a gene. CDR3 region: CASTENRGLGAFF. The DNA of the CDR3 is TGTGCCAGCACCGAGAACAGGGGTTTAGGCGCTTTCTTT.

This clonotype was seen ten or more times. This rearrangement joins TRBV20-1 to TRBJ2-2; the D is unclear. Per germline, CDR1 DFQATT and CDR2 SNEGSKA (reference sequence). V dropped 3 bases and J dropped 1 base, with 0 bases sitting between them. This CDR3 is 11 amino acids long. CDR3 bases: TGCAGTGCTAGGAACACCGGGGAGCTGTTTTTT. Amino acid sequence: CSARNTGELFF.

The chain recombines TRBV15 with TRBJ2-1; tentative D call: TRBD2 (5 bases). Trimming shortened V by 5 bases and J by 9 bases, and 29 bases separated the two germline ends. This CDR3 is built from 18 residues. The germline gives CDR1 LNHNV, CDR2 YYDKDF (reference sequence). The CDR3, as DNA: TGTGCCACCAGCGCCCGACCTAGCCTCCTCCGACTGGATAGTGAGCAGTTCTTC. This sequence encodes CATSARPSLLRLDSEQFF.

The sample holds many counts of this clonotype. The chain recombines TRBV5-1 with TRBJ1-3; no clear D gene. Germline CDR1 and CDR2: SGHRS and YFSETQ. V lost 5 bases, J lost 0 bases, and 9 bases lay in between. The CDR3 consists of 14 residues. The CDR3 DNA reads TGCGCCAGCAGTGAAGGAAGCTCTGGAAACACCATATATTTT. This sequence encodes CASSEGSSGNTIYF.

The rearrangement uses TRBV6-1 and TRBJ2-1; 9 bases agree with TRBD1. With 6 bases clipped from V and 8 bases from J, the junction kept 14 bases outside the gene matches. This CDR3 region has 16 residues. Per the germline V gene, CDR1 is MNHNS and CDR2 is SASEGT. CDR3 amino acids: CASRSAWTGALHEQFF. The CDR3 DNA is TGTGCCAGCAGATCTGCCTGGACAGGGGCGCTCCATGAGCAGTTCTTC.

This clonotype was found many times. V gene TRBV7-2 combines with J gene TRBJ1-1; tentative D call: TRBD1 (5 bases). Germline V gene data show CDR1 as SGHTA and CDR2 as FQGNSA. V gave up 5 bases and J gave up 1 base, with 14 bases separating them. The CDR3 loop spans 15 amino acids. For the CDR3, the DNA is TGTGCCAGCAGCCCTACCGGGACGGAGAACACTGAAGCTTTCTTT. Its protein is CASSPTGTENTEAFF.

This clonotype was recorded a few times. The chain combines TRBV28 with TRBJ2-1, with 10 bases identical to TRBD2. CDR1 and CDR2 (germline): MDHEN, SYDVKM. J gave up 2 bases and V 8 bases, and 3 bases lay outside the gene matches. The CDR3 consists of 14 residues. The DNA for the CDR3 is TGTGCCAGCGGCCTAGCGGGAGCCTACAATGAGCAGTTCTTC. Translated, it gives CASGLAGAYNEQFF. Together with reference TRBV28 and TRBJ2-1, the CDR3 gives the full variable domain: DVKVTQSSRYLVKRTGEKVFLECVQDMDHENMFWYRQDPGLGLRLIYFSYDVKMKEKGDIPEGYSVSREKKERFSLILESASTNQTSMYLCASGLAGAYNEQFFGPGTRLTVL.

The rearrangement links TRBV12-3 or TRBV12-4 to TRBJ2-1; 8 nucleotides align to TRBD1. The trim removed 2 bases at V and 7 bases at J, leaving 10 bases unmatched. There are 16 residues in the CDR3. The CDR3 region has the DNA TGTGCCAGCAGTTTAAATTTCGGGACAGGACTGAATGAGCAGTTCTTC. Protein product: CASSLNFGTGLNEQFF.

This chain links TRBV7-6 with TRBJ1-1; D is undetermined. Trimming shortened V by 4 bases and J by 7 bases, and 10 bases separated the two germline ends. Germline-derived CDR1 and CDR2 are SGHVS and FNYEAQ. The length of the CDR3 is 12 residues. CDR3 sequence: CASSSSLREAFF. CDR3 DNA: TGTGCCAGCAGCTCCTCTTTGCGTGAAGCTTTCTTT.

On this clonotype itself: It is unclear where the CDR3 begins or ends on the DNA, so no DNA is shown, and the CDR3 is as TCRdb lists it. J is TRBJ2-7 and V is TRBV20-1; no check of the table's D call, TRBD1, against the DNA was made. The CDR3 totals 12 residues, both ends included. From germline, CDR1 is DFQATT and CDR2 SNEGSKA (reference sequence). This chain's CDR3 is CSASVGWGSPYF.

The rearrangement links TRBV29-1 to TRBJ1-2; D gene ambiguous. Trimming removed 4 bases at V and 2 bases at J, with 14 bases between. There are 14 residues in the CDR3. CDR1 is SQVTM, CDR2 ANQGSEA, per germline. The CDR3 nucleotides are TGCAGCGTTGTTGTGAGGGATCCAAACTATGGCTACACCTTC. This translates into CSVVVRDPNYGYTF.

This chain uses TRBV15 with TRBJ2-5, with D uncertain. CDR1 and CDR2 from the germline V gene are LNHNV and YYDKDF (reference sequence). V lost 0 bases, J lost 5 bases, and 13 bases lay in between. The CDR3 length is 15 residues. CDR3 residues: CATSRDKTFEETQYF. CDR3 in DNA: TGTGCCACCAGCAGAGATAAGACTTTCGAGGAGACCCAGTACTTC.

This clonotype was counted only a few times. The V and J genes are TRBV3-1 and TRBJ2-5, with 8 bases fitting TRBD2. Per the germline V gene, CDR1 is LGHDT and CDR2 is YNNKEL (reference sequence). This CDR3 comprises 15 residues. With V trimmed by 1 base and J by 2 bases, 3 bases remained unmatched. DNA of the CDR3: TGTGCCAGCAGCCAAGGAATAGCGGGACAAGAGACCCAGTACTTC. Protein product: CASSQGIAGQETQYF.

This clonotype came up a few times. The J gene is TRBJ2-5, the V gene TRBV3-1; either TRBD1 or TRBD2 may fit D (5 bases each). V was cut by 2 bases and J by 5 bases, with 12 bases left in between. In germline, CDR1 is LGHDT, CDR2 YNNKEL (reference sequence). The CDR3 has 14 amino acids. The CDR3 DNA reads TGTGCCAGCAGCCAACTCAGTGGGGGTGAGACCCAGTACTTC. Its protein is CASSQLSGGETQYF.

This clonotype has just a few counts. CDR3 in amino acids: CASSGGTGVNTEAFF. CDR3 in DNA: TGCGCCAGCAGCGGAGGGACAGGAGTGAACACTGAAGCTTTCTTT. The genes are TRBV5-1 and TRBJ1-1; 8 bases map to TRBD1. The CDR3 runs to 15 residues. CDR1 is SGHRS, CDR2 YFSETQ, per germline. V gave up 4 bases and J gave up 0 bases; unmatched junction bases: 5.

This chain links TRBV7-2 with TRBJ1-2, with D unresolved. Trimming left V 5 bases short and J 3 bases short, with 10 bases between. CDR1 and CDR2 from the germline V gene are SGHTA and FQGNSA. The CDR3 is made up of 13 amino acids. DNA of the CDR3: TGTGCCAGCAGCCCGACGACTGACTATGGCTACACCTTC. Encoded protein: CASSPTTDYGYTF.